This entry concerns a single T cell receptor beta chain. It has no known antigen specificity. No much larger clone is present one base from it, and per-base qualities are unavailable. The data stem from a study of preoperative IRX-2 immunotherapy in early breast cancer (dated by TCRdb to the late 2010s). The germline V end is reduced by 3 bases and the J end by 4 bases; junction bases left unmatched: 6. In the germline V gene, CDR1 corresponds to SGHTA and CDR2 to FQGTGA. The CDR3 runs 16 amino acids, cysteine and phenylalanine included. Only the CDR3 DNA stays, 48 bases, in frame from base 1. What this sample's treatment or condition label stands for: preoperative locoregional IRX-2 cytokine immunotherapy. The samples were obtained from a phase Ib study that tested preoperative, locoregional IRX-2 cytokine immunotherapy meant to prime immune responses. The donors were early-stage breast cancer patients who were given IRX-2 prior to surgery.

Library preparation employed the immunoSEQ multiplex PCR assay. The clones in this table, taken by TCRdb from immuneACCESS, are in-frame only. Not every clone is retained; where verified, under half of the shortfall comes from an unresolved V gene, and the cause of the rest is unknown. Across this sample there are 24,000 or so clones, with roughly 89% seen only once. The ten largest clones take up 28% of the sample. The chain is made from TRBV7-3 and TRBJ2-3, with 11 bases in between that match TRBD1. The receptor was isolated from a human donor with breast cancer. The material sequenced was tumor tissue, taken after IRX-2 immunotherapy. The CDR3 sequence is CASSFGRTGGADTQYF. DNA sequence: TGTGCCAGCAGCTTTGGACGGACAGGGGGCGCAGATACGCAGTATTTT.